The 23 T cell receptor beta chains below come from one sample, sequenced in a study of regulatory and conventional T cells in RAG deficiency (dated by TCRdb to the late 2010s). Before genomic DNA was extracted, regulatory T cells were isolated from blood as CD4+CD25-high CD127-low cells. Library preparation was by the immunoSEQ multiplex PCR assay. In TCRdb, the immuneACCESS table is reduced to in-frame sequences with V and J assigned. These tables do not hold every clone; where another copy was compared, an unresolved V gene accounts for under half, and the others remain unexplained. In all, the sample holds over 8,000 clones, and more than 70% of those were seen once. Over 1% of the sample is held by the ten biggest clonotypes. This sample was also put to use in a study of regulatory T cells. As that second paper reports: The multiplex PCR used 52 forward TRBV primers and 13 reverse TRBJ primers, with assay-based and computational corrections for amplification bias.

Material: Tregs sorted from blood. All receptors derive from a human donor in good health.

The J gene is TRBJ2-1, the V gene TRBV6-1; 9 bases line up with TRBD1. V gave up 0 bases and J gave up 4 bases; unmatched junction bases: 7. The CDR3 length is 17 residues. CDR1 is MNHNS and CDR2 is SASEGT in the germline V gene. CDR3 DNA sequence: TGTGCCAGCAGTGAAGCGCTTATCGGGACAGGGTACAATGAGCAGTTCTTC. It encodes CASSEALIGTGYNEQFF.

The chain couples TRBV5-1 to TRBJ1-2; TRBD1 matches 8 bases. CDR3 length: 12 residues. The V and J ends lost 3 bases and 9 bases, in that order; junction bases with no gene match: 4. Germline CDR1 reads SGHRS; CDR2 reads YFSETQ. The CDR3 is CASSSTGERYTF. The CDR3 DNA reads TGCGCCAGCAGCTCGACAGGGGAGCGCTACACCTTC.

This clone was seen only once. The chain combines TRBV11-2 with TRBJ1-2, with D possibly matching TRBD1 (5 bases). This CDR3 is built from 14 residues. Per germline, CDR1 SGHAT and CDR2 FQNNGV. V was shortened by 5 bases and J by 8 bases, with 18 bases between the two germline ends. The CDR3: CASSPQGGTWGYTF. CDR3 in DNA: TGTGCCAGCAGCCCCCAGGGCGGGACCTGGGGCTACACCTTC. Supplemented by reference TRBV11-2 and TRBJ1-2, the full variable domain reads EAGVAQSPRYKIIEKRQSVAFWCNPISGHATLYWYQQILGQGPKLLIQFQNNGVVDDSQLPKDRFSAERLKGVDSTLKIQPAKLEDSAVYLCASSPQGGTWGYTFGSGTRLTVV.

The genes are TRBV27 and TRBJ1-5; no clear D. The CDR3 is made up of 17 amino acids. Trimming removed 2 bases at V and 0 bases at J, with 14 bases between. CDR1 and CDR2 from the germline V gene are MNHEY and SMNVEV (reference sequence). The CDR3 DNA reads as TGTGCCAGCAGTTTAAAGGCTTCCCTGTATAGCAATCAGCCCCAGCATTTT. Amino acid sequence: CASSLKASLYSNQPQHF.

The chain has TRBV29-1 and TRBJ2-3; D tentatively reads TRBD1 or TRBD2 (5 bases each). This CDR3 comprises 13 residues. The germline gives CDR1 SQVTM, CDR2 ANQGSEA. V was pared by 2 bases and J by 2 bases, with 8 bases between. In DNA, the CDR3 is TGCAGCGTTGAAAGGGACCCCACAGATACGCAGTATTTT. Translation gives CSVERDPTDTQYF.

CDR3 coding DNA: TGTGCCAGCAGTTCCCAAGAGGGCTATGGCTACACCTTC. Amino acid sequence: CASSSQEGYGYTF. J is TRBJ1-2 and V is TRBV27; D is undetermined. Trimming removed 4 bases from V and 4 bases from J, with 10 bases in between. There are 13 residues in the CDR3. CDR1 MNHEY and CDR2 SMNVEV come from the germline V gene (reference sequence).

In its sample, this clone was seen once. CDR3 in amino acids: CAWSPGTEFGYTF. The DNA of the CDR3 is TGTGCCTGGAGCCCCGGGACAGAATTCGGCTACACCTTC. The chain is built from TRBV30 and TRBJ1-2; 7 bases fit TRBD1. The V and J ends lost 3 bases and 8 bases, in that order; junction bases with no gene match: 9. This CDR3 has 13 residues. Germline loops: CDR1 GTSNPN, CDR2 SVGIG (reference sequence).

The V and J genes are TRBV19 and TRBJ1-3; the match to TRBD1 covers 9 bases. The CDR3 has 15 amino acids. Germline CDR1 and CDR2: LNHDA and SQIVND (reference sequence). Trimming cost V 6 bases and J 0 bases; bases outside gene matches: 3. DNA for the CDR3: TGTGCCAGTAGGCGGGACAGGGCCTCTGGAAACACCATATATTTT. Amino acid sequence: CASRRDRASGNTIYF.

V is TRBV9 and J is TRBJ2-6, with TRBD1 matching 8 bases. The CDR3 totals 20 residues. V was pared by 4 bases and J by 0 bases, with 15 bases of the junction left unmatched. Germline V gene data show CDR1 as SGDLS and CDR2 as YYNGEE. Written as DNA, the CDR3 is TGTGCCAGCAGCTCCCGAATCCGGACAGGGACTTCCTCTGGGGCCAACGTCCTGACTTTC. Amino acids: CASSSRIRTGTSSGANVLTF.

For this clone: Other DNA sequences in this sample translate to the same CDR3. This sequence joins TRBV11-3 and TRBJ2-1; the match to TRBD2 covers 10 bases. The V segment lost 1 base and the J segment 5 bases; nucleotides outside the gene matches: 2. The CDR3 runs 15 residues. Looked up from germline, CDR1 is SGHNT and CDR2 is YENEEA. CDR3 residues: CASSLGTSGNNEQFF. CDR3 bases: TGTGCCAGCAGCTTAGGGACTAGCGGAAACAATGAGCAGTTCTTC.

This chain joins TRBV19 and TRBJ1-4; TRBD1 agrees at 7 bases. The germline gives CDR1 LNHDA, CDR2 SQIVND (reference sequence). Trimming took 9 bases from V and 10 from J; bases not matched to a gene: 17. CDR3 size: 15 residues. CDR3 amino acids: CASRQNRGAVGKLFF. DNA for the CDR3: TGTGCCAGCCGCCAAAACAGGGGAGCTGTCGGAAAACTGTTTTTT.

The chain couples TRBV6-5 to TRBJ1-5, with 7 bases identical to TRBD1. The CDR3 runs 15 residues. Unmatched junction bases numbered 6, after V lost 5 bases and J lost 2 bases. Germline loops: CDR1 MNHEY, CDR2 SVGAGI. The CDR3 bases are TGTGCCAGCAGTGCACAGGGGACGGGCAATCAGCCCCAGCATTTT. Amino acid sequence: CASSAQGTGNQPQHF.

This sequence joins TRBV11-2 and TRBJ1-1, with D perhaps matching TRBD1 (5 bases). The length of the CDR3 is 11 residues. The V end was cut by 5 bases, the J end by 10 bases, with 11 bases between. CDR1 and CDR2 (germline): SGHAT, FQNNGV. CDR3 region: CASSPWGGAFF. The CDR3 DNA reads as TGTGCCAGCAGCCCTTGGGGGGGAGCTTTCTTT.

This chain links TRBV19 with TRBJ2-3; 7 bases are shared with TRBD1. V lost 4 bases and J lost 2; bases outside the gene matches: 6. CDR3 length: 15 residues. CDR1 is LNHDA and CDR2 is SQIVND in the germline V gene (reference sequence). The DNA of the CDR3 is TGTGCCAGTAGTAATTGGGACAGCGTCACAGATACGCAGTATTTT. This translates into CASSNWDSVTDTQYF.

The chain uses TRBV6-1 and TRBJ2-3, with D possibly being TRBD2 (5 bases). The CDR3 spans 15 residues. Trimming left V 7 bases short and J 6 bases short, with 20 bases between. CDR1 and CDR2 (germline): MNHNS, SASEGT. The CDR3: CASIGLTAGSDTQYF. The CDR3 region has the DNA TGTGCCAGCATAGGACTTACAGCCGGTTCGGATACGCAGTATTTT.

This chain uses TRBV27 with TRBJ2-3; D gene ambiguous. The CDR3 spans 12 residues. Germline-derived CDR1 and CDR2 are MNHEY and SMNVEV (reference sequence). Between the trimmed V and J ends, which lost 6 bases and 6 bases, there was a span of 10 bases. DNA for the CDR3: TGTGCCAGCAGACGGTTCGGCGATACGCAGTATTTT. Residues: CASRRFGDTQYF.

The chain combines TRBV23-1 with TRBJ1-4, with D tentatively TRBD1 (6 bases). TRBV23-1 is assigned to the ORF class and has an uncertain function. The V and J ends lost 0 bases and 2 bases respectively, with 19 bases between them. The CDR3 extends over 19 amino acids. As DNA, the CDR3 is TGCGCCAGCAGTCAATCTAAGGACAGTCCTCGGGGGACTAATGAAAAACTGTTTTTT. Its protein is CASSQSKDSPRGTNEKLFF.

The rearrangement uses TRBV7-2 and TRBJ2-1, with 7 positions matching TRBD1. Germline V gene sequence: CDR1 SGHTA, CDR2 FQGNSA. There are 15 residues in the CDR3. V was clipped by 4 bases and J by 5 bases; unmatched bases: 8. In DNA form, the CDR3 reads TGTGCCAGCAGCTCCGGGACAGTCCCCAACAATGAGCAGTTCTTC. Protein product: CASSSGTVPNNEQFF.

This clone has just a few counts. The V call is TRBV19, the J call TRBJ1-2; no reliable D call. V was cut by 4 bases and J by 4 bases, with 19 bases left in between. Germline-derived CDR1 and CDR2 are LNHDA and SQIVND (reference sequence). CDR3 length equals 16 residues. CDR3 sequence reads: CASSTGIIASVYGYTF. DNA for the CDR3: TGTGCCAGTAGTACCGGTATAATCGCGTCCGTCTATGGCTACACCTTC.

The chain combines TRBV6-1 with TRBJ1-1, with D uncertain. V gave up 8 bases and J gave up 4 bases, with 14 bases separating them. The germline V gene has CDR1 MNHNS and CDR2 SASEGT. The length of the CDR3 is 13 residues. DNA of the CDR3: TGTGCCAGCGCAAAGGGTACCCCCACTGAAGCTTTCTTT. It yields the protein CASAKGTPTEAFF.

This chain connects TRBV11-3 to TRBJ1-3; D call uncertain. The CDR3 runs 14 residues. Germline CDR1 and CDR2: SGHNT and YENEEA. V lost 6 bases and J lost 2, with 11 bases in between. The chain's CDR3 is CASSSEVPGNTIYF. The CDR3 DNA sequence: TGTGCCAGCAGTTCGGAGGTGCCTGGAAACACCATATATTTT.

The CDR3 spells CASTPLRGLAGGGTQYF. CDR3 sequence (DNA): TGTGCCAGCACCCCTCTCCGCGGGCTAGCGGGGGGCGGGACCCAGTACTTC. The genes are TRBV28 and TRBJ2-5, with 11 bases lining up with TRBD2. V shed 7 bases and J 7 bases; nucleotides not matched to a gene: 17. CDR1 MDHEN and CDR2 SYDVKM come from the germline V gene. This CDR3 region has 17 residues.

V is TRBV2 and J is TRBJ2-1; the D call may be TRBD1 or TRBD2 (5 bases each). The CDR3 loop spans 13 amino acids. Germline assignment: CDR1 SNHLY and CDR2 FYNNEI. Trimming stripped 7 bases from V and 7 bases from J, with 14 bases between. The CDR3 is CASKGTPKNEQFF. The CDR3 nucleotides read TGTGCCAGCAAGGGGACCCCTAAAAATGAGCAGTTCTTC.